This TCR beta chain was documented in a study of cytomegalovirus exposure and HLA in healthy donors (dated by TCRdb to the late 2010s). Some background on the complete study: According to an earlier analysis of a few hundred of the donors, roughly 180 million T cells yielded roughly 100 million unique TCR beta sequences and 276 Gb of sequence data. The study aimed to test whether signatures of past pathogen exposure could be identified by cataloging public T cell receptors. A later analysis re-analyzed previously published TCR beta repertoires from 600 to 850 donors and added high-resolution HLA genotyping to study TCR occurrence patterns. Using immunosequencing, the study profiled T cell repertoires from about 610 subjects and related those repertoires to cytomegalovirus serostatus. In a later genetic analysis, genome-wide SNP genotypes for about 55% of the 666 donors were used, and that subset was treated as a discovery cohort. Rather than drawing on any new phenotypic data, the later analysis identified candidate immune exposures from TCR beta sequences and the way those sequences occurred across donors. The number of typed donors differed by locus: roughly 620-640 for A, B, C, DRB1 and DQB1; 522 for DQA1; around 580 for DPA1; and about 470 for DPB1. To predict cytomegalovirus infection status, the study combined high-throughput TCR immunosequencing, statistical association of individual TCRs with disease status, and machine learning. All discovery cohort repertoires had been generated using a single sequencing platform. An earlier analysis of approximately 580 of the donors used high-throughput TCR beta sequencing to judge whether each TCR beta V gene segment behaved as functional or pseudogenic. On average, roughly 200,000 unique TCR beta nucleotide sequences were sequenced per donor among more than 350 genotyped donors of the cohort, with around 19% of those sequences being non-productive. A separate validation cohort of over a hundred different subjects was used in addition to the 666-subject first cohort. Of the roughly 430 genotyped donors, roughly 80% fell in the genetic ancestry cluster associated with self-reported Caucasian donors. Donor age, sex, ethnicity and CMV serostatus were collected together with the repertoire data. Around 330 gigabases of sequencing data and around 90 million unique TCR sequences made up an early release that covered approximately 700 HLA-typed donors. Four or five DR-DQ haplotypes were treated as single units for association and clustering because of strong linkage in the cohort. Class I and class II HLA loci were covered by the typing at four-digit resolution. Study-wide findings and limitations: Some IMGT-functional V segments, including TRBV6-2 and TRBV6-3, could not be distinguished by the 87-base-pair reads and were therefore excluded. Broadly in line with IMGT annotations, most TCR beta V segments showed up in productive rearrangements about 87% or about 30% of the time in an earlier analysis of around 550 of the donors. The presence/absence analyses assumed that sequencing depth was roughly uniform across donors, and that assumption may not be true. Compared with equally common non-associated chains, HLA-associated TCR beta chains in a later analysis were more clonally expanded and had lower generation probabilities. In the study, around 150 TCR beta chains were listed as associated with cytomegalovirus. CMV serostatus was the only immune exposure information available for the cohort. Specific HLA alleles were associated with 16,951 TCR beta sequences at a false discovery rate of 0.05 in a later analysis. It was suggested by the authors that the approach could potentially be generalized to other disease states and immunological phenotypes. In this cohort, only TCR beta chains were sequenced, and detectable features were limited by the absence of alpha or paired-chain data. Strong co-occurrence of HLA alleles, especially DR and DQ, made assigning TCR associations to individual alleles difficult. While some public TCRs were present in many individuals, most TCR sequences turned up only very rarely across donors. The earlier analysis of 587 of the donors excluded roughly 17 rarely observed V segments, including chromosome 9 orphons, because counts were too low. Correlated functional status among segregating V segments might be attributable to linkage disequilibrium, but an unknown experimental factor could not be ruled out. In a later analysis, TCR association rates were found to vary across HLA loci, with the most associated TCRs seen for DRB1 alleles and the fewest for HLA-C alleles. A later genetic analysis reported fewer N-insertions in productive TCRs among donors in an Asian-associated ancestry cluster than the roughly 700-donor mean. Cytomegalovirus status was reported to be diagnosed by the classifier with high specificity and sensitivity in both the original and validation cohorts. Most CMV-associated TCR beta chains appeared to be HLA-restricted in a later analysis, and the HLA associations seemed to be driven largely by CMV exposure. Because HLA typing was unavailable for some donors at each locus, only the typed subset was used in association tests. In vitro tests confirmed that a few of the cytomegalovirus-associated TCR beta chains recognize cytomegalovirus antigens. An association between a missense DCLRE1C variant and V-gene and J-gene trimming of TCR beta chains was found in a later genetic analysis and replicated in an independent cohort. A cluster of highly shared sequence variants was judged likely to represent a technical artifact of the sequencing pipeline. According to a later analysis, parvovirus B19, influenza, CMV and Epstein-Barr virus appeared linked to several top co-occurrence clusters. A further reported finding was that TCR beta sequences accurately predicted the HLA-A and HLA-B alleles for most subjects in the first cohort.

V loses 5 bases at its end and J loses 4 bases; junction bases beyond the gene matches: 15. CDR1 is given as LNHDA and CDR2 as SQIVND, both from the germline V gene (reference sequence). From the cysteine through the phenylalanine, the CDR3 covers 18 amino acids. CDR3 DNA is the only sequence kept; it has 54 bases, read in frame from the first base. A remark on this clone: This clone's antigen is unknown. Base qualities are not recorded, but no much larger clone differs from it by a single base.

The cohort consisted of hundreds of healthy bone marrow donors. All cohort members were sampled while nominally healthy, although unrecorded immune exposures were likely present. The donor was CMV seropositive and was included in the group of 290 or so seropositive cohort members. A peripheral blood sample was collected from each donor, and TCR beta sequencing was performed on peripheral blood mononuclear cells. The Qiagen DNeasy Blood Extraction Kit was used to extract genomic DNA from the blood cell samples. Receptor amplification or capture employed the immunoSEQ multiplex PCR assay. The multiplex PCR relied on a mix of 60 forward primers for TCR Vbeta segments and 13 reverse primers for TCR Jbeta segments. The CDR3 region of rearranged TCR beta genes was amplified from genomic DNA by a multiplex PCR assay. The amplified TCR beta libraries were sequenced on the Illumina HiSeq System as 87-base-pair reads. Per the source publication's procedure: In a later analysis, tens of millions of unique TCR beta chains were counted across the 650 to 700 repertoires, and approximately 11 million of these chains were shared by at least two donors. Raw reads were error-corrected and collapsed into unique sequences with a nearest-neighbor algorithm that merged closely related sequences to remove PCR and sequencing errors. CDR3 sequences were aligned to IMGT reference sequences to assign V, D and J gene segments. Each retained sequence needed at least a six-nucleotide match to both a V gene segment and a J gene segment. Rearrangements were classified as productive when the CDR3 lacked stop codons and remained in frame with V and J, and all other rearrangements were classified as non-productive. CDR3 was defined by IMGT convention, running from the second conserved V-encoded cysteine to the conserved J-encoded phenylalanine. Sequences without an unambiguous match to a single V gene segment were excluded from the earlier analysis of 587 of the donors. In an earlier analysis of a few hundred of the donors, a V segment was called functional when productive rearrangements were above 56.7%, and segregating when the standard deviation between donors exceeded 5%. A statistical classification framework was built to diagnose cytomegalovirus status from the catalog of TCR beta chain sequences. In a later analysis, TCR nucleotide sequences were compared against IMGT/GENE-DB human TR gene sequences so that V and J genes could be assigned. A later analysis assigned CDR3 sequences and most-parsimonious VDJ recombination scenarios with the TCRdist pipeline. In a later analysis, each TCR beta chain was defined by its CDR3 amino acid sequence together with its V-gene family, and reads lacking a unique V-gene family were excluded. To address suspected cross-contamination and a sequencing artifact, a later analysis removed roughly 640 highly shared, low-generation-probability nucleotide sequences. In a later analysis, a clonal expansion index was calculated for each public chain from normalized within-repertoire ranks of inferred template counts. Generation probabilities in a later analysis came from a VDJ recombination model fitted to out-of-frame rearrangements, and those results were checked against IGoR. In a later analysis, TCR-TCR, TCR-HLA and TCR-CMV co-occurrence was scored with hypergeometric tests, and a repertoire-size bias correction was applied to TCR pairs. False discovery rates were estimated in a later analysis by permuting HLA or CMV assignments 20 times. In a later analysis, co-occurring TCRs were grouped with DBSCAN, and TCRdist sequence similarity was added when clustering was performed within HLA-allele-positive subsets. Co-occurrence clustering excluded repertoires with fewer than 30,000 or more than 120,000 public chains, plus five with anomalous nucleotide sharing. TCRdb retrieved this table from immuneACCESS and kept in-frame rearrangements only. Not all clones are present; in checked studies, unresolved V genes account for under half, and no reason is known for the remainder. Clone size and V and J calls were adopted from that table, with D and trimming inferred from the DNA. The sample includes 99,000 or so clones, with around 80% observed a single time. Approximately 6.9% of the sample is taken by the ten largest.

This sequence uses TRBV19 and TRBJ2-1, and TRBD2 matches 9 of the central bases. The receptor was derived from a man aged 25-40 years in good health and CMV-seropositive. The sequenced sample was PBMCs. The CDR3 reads CASSPRGAGGLIYNEQFF. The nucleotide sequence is TGTGCCAGTAGTCCCCGGGGAGCGGGGGGCCTCATATACAATGAGCAGTTCTTC. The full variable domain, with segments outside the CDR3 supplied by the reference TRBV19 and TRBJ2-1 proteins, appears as DGGITQSPKYLFRKEGQNVTLSCEQNLNHDAMYWYRQDPGQGLRLIYYSQIVNDFQKGDIAEGYSVSREKKESFPLTVTSAQKNPTAFYLCASSPRGAGGLIYNEQFFGPGTRLTVL.